These T cell receptor beta chains were read from a single sample in a study of blood T cell repertoires in COVID-19. Assay used: immunoSEQ multiplex PCR; TCRdb lists only in-frame clones, some missing. The sample yields 150,000 to 200,000 clones, roughly three quarters seen once. Sequenced sample: peripheral blood. The receptors derive from a man aged 55 to 69 with active or convalescent COVID-19. The CDR3 runs from the conserved cysteine through the conserved F or W. A D gene is named only where the DNA matches it firmly. Where a row states a size, it is once, few, many or the class of an expanded clone; other rows omit it.

>TRBJ2-2|-|TRBV7-2|TRBD1
TGTGCCAGCAGTGTCTCAGGGGGCCCCGGGGAGCTGTTTTTT
CASSVSGGPGELFF
>TRBJ2-3|-|TRBV5-1|TRBD1
TGCGCCAGCAGCTTTCCCCCGGGGACAGGTGGCGGCACAGATACGCAGTATTTT
CASSFPPGTGGGTDTQYF
>TRBJ1-4|-|TRBV6-5|TRBD1
TGTGCCAGCGATGGACCGGGACAGGGTGGGGAAAAACTGTTTTTT
CASDGPGQGGEKLFF
>TRBJ2-5|-|TRBV6-4|TRBD1
TGTGCCACCAGGACCTTAGACAGGGGACCCCAAGAGACCCAGTACTTC
CATRTLDRGPQETQYF
>TRBJ2-6|-|TRBV5-1|TRBD1
TGCGCCAGCAGCTCCACCGGGACAGGGGTCGGGGCCAACGTCCTGACTTTC
CASSSTGTGVGANVLTF
>TRBJ1-4|-|TRBV7-9|-
TGTGCCAGCAGCTCCGGGGGTAGGACCTGGCAGAGTGAAAAACTGTTTTTT
CASSSGGRTWQSEKLFF
>TRBJ2-1|-|TRBV7-7|-
TGTGCCAGCAGCTTAGGACAGGCGAACAATGAGCAGTTCTTC
CASSLGQANNEQFF
>TRBJ2-4|-|TRBV6-6|TRBD2
TGTGCCTCCCTGGCGGGAGATAAAAACATTCAGTACTTC
CASLAGDKNIQYF
>TRBJ1-2|-|TRBV4-3|TRBD1
TGCGCCAGCAGCCAAGATCAGGGGGCCGTGTATGGCTACACCTTC
CASSQDQGAVYGYTF
>TRBJ2-7|-|TRBV6-6|-
TGTGCCAGCAGACGCTCCGGGACTGGAATAGAGGAGCAGTACTTC
CASRRSGTGIEEQYF
>TRBJ1-5|-|TRBV3-1/TRBV3-2|-
TGTGCCAGCAGCCAAGACATGACAGGTCAGCCCCAGCATTTT
CASSQDMTGQPQHF
>TRBJ1-3|-|TRBV3-1/TRBV3-2|TRBD1
TGTGCCAGCTTATCCAACAGGGGAAAAAGAGACACCATATATTTT
CASLSNRGKRDTIYF
>TRBJ2-5|-|TRBV6-5|-
TGTGCCAGCCGGAGGAGGCAAGAGACCCAGTACTTC
CASRRRQETQYF
>TRBJ1-6|-|TRBV2|-
TGTGCCAGCAACAGTCATAATTCACCCCTCCACTTT
CASNSHNSPLHF
>TRBJ2-5|-|TRBV5-1|-
TGCGCCAGCAGCCCTGACAGTCGAGAGACCCAGTACTTC
CASSPDSRETQYF
>TRBJ1-1|-|TRBV4-2|TRBD1
TGTGCCAGCAGCCTAACAGGGGGCGTCACTGAAGCTTTCTTT
CASSLTGGVTEAFF
>TRBJ2-1|once|TRBV30|TRBD2
TGTGCCTGGAGTGTGGGCGGGAGTGGTGAGCAGTTCTTC
CAWSVGGSGEQFF
>TRBJ2-7|-|TRBV9|TRBD1
TGTGCCAGCAGCGTAGACCCAGGGGGCTACGAGCAGTACTTC
CASSVDPGGYEQYF
>TRBJ2-1|-|TRBV18|TRBD2
TGTGCCAGCTCACCAAGCTGGGGACTAGAGAATGAGCAGTTCTTC
CASSPSWGLENEQFF
>TRBJ2-2|-|TRBV7-2|TRBD2
TGTGCCAGCAGCTTAAGACTAGCGGGAGTTTCGGGCACCGGGGAGCTGTTTTTT
CASSLRLAGVSGTGELFF
>TRBJ2-3|-|TRBV4-1|TRBD2
TGCGCCAGCAGCCAGGGGACTAGCGGACCTAGCACAGATACGCAGTATTTT
CASSQGTSGPSTDTQYF
>TRBJ2-5|-|TRBV2|TRBD1
TGTGCCAGCAGAGAAACCGGGACAGGGGAAGAGACCCAGTACTTC
CASRETGTGEETQYF
>TRBJ2-3|-|TRBV7-6|-
TGTGCCAGCAGCTCCCGGGACTCGCAGTATTTT
CASSSRDSQYF
>TRBJ1-1|-|TRBV10-3|-
TGTGCCATCAGTGGGCGGCAGGGGAACACTGAAGCTTTCTTT
CAISGRQGNTEAFF
>TRBJ2-3|many|TRBV7-9|TRBD2
TGTGCCAGCACTGGGGGGAGGGTTGCAGATACGCAGTATTTT
CASTGGRVADTQYF
>TRBJ2-7|-|TRBV6-5|-
TGTGCCAGCAGTTACCGCAGGGCCTCCTGGGTCGAGCAGTACTTC
CASSYRRASWVEQYF
>TRBJ1-2|-|TRBV28|-
TGTGCCAGCAGTCCTCCCCGGGAGACCGGCTACACCTTC
CASSPPRETGYTF
>TRBJ2-5|-|TRBV28|-
TGTGCCAGCGGGGGGGCAGGAGAGACCCAGTACTTC
CASGGAGETQYF